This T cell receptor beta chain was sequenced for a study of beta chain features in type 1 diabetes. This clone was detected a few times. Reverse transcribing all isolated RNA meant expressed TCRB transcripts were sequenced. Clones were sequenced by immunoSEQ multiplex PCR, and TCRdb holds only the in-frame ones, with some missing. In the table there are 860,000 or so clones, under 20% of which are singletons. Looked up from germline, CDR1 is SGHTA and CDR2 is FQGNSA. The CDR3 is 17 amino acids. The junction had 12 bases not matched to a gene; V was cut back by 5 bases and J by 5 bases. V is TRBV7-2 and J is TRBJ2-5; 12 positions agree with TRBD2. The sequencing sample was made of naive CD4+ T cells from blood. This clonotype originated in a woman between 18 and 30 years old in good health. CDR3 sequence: CASSPATSGSARETQYF. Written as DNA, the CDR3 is TGTGCCAGCAGCCCAGCGACTAGCGGGAGTGCCCGGGAGACCCAGTACTTC.